The 23 T cell receptor beta chains reported below all come from one sample, sequenced in a study of blood T cells in healthy people across ages. A sample-barcoded 5' primer and a J-beta primer mix were used in a second PCR of roughly 6 to 11 cycles. TCRdb re-derived calls from the 5' RACE reads in MiXCR, one entry per CDR3 protein. The sample carries 750,000 to 950,000 distinct CDR3 sequences, 53% recorded once. The sample was blood. The receptors here all came from a man at least 80 years old in good health.

The chain is built from TRBV29-1 and TRBJ2-7; D is unclear. The V and J ends lost 7 bases and 1 base respectively, with 8 bases between them. The CDR3 has 11 amino acids. The germline CDR1 and CDR2 sequences are SQVTM and ANQGSEA. CDR3 nucleotides: TGCAGCGCCTTCGATTCCTACGAGCAGTACTTC. Amino acids: CSAFDSYEQYF.

The table lists this clonotype with a few counts. This sequence joins TRBV12-3 or TRBV12-4 and TRBJ1-1; D gene unclear. The CDR3 is 14 residues long. V was clipped by 3 bases and J by 6 bases, with 14 bases between them. The CDR3, as DNA: TGTGCCAGCAGTTTTAGAGCGGAGGGCGCTGAAGCTTTCTTT. Translated, it gives CASSFRAEGAEAFF.

This clonotype was seen more than once but under ten times. This chain joins TRBV2 and TRBJ1-2; D is undetermined. Trimming stripped 6 bases from V and 0 bases from J, with 23 bases between. Germline V gene data show CDR1 as SNHLY and CDR2 as FYNNEI. The CDR3 is 18 amino acids. CDR3 region: CASSEIPGSGRANYGYTF. For the CDR3, the DNA is TGTGCCAGCAGCGAAATTCCCGGGAGCGGCCGGGCTAACTATGGCTACACCTTC.

The gene calls are TRBV20-1 and TRBJ2-7; D might be TRBD1 (5 bases). Trimming stripped 4 bases from V and 2 bases from J, with 12 bases between. The V gene's germline CDR1 is DFQATT and CDR2 SNEGSKA (reference sequence). The CDR3 has 13 amino acids. CDR3 coding DNA: TGCAGTGCTAAGGGGCGGAGCGCCTACGAGCAGTACTTC. Protein: CSAKGRSAYEQYF.

CDR3 in amino acids: CASSLATLANVLTF. As DNA, the CDR3 is TGTGCCAGCAGCTTAGCGACGTTGGCCAACGTCCTGACTTTC. The chain joins TRBV3-1 to TRBJ2-6; a weak D match, TRBD2 (5 bases). Trimming shortened V by 5 bases and J by 6 bases, and 11 bases separated the two germline ends. From germline, CDR1 is LGHDT and CDR2 YNNKEL (reference sequence). The CDR3 is 14 amino acids. The variable domain in full, completed from reference TRBV3-1 and TRBJ2-6, reads DTAVSQTPKYLVTQMGNDKSIKCEQNLGHDTMYWYKQDSKKFLKIMFSYNNKELIINETVPNRFSPKSPDKAHLNLHINSLELGDSAVYFCASSLATLANVLTFGAGSRLTVL.

This clonotype was counted a few times. This chain uses TRBV7-9 with TRBJ2-7; TRBD1 agrees at 10 bases. The trim removed 6 bases at V and 5 bases at J, leaving 7 bases unmatched. Per germline, CDR1 SEHNR and CDR2 FQNEAQ (reference sequence). This CDR3 comprises 14 residues. CDR3 in amino acids: CASRRQGASNEQYF. The CDR3 DNA follows: TGTGCCAGCAGGCGACAGGGGGCGTCTAACGAGCAGTACTTC.

V gene TRBV20-1 combines with J gene TRBJ2-2; the D is unclear. Germline-derived CDR1 and CDR2 are DFQATT and SNEGSKA (reference sequence). The CDR3 spans 12 residues. Trimming left V 4 bases short and J 5 bases short, with 8 bases between. The CDR3 sequence: CSATYSTGELFF. CDR3 bases: TGCAGTGCTACCTACTCGACCGGGGAGCTGTTTTTT.

A few counts support this clonotype. The chain recombines TRBV5-1 with TRBJ2-5; D perhaps matches TRBD1 (6 bases). V dropped 4 bases and J dropped 0 bases, with 7 bases sitting between them. The CDR3 has 13 residues. Germline CDR1 and CDR2: SGHRS and YFSETQ. CDR3 nucleotide sequence: TGCGCCAGCAGCCGGGACAACCAAGAGACCCAGTACTTC. Translation: CASSRDNQETQYF. The full variable domain, in which reference TRBV5-1 and TRBJ2-5 provide the parts outside the CDR3, is KAGVTQTPRYLIKTRGQQVTLSCSPISGHRSVSWYQQTPGQGLQFLFEYFSETQRNKGNFPGRFSGRQFSNSRSEMNVSTLELGDSALYLCASSRDNQETQYFGPGTRLLVL.

The chain couples TRBV20-1 to TRBJ1-5, with D possibly being TRBD1 (6 bases). Per the germline V gene, CDR1 is DFQATT and CDR2 is SNEGSKA (reference sequence). Trimming shortened V by 1 base and J by 2 bases, and 12 bases separated the two germline ends. CDR3 length equals 15 residues. The CDR3 loop reads CSARAQGRGNQPQHF. The CDR3 DNA is TGCAGTGCTAGAGCACAGGGAAGAGGCAATCAGCCCCAGCATTTT.

This clonotype turned up a few times. The rearrangement uses TRBV5-1 and TRBJ2-1; TRBD2 matches 9 bases. Germline V gene data show CDR1 as SGHRS and CDR2 as YFSETQ. J gave up 8 bases and V 6 bases, and 9 bases lay outside the gene matches. This CDR3 is built from 14 residues. The CDR3: CASTGTSRADEQFF. The CDR3 DNA is TGCGCCAGCACGGGGACTAGCAGAGCCGATGAGCAGTTCTTC.

The V gene is TRBV5-1, the J gene TRBJ1-1; D ambiguous. The germline V and J ends were trimmed by 4 bases and 4 bases, with 14 bases remaining between them. The germline gives CDR1 SGHRS, CDR2 YFSETQ. The CDR3 sequence is 14 residues long. CDR3 sequence (DNA): TGCGCCAGCAGCATGGGTTTCGGGAGCACTGAAGCTTTCTTT. Its protein product is CASSMGFGSTEAFF.

The chain links TRBV2 to TRBJ1-2; 10 nucleotides line up with TRBD1. The CDR3 loop spans 13 amino acids. The germline V gene has CDR1 SNHLY and CDR2 FYNNEI. With 6 bases clipped from V and 7 bases from J, the junction kept 5 bases outside the gene matches. The CDR3 DNA reads as TGTGCCAGCAGGGGACAGGGGAATACTGGCTACACCTTC. Encoded protein: CASRGQGNTGYTF. The complete variable domain, with remaining parts taken from reference TRBV2 and TRBJ1-2, reads EPEVTQTPSHQVTQMGQEVILRCVPISNHLYFYWYRQILGQKVEFLVSFYNNEISEKSEIFDDQFSVERPDGSNFTLKIRSTKLEDSAMYFCASRGQGNTGYTFGSGTRLTVV.

This clonotype was seen more than once but under ten times. The chain employs TRBV5-6 and TRBJ2-5; maybe TRBD2 (6 bases). Trimming took off 3 bases at V and 4 bases at J, with 25 bases between the two ends. The CDR3 totals 18 residues. The germline V gene has CDR1 SGHDT and CDR2 YYEEEE. CDR3 in DNA: TGTGCCAGCAGCTCAACCGGGCCCCGAAAAGAGGAGGGAGAGACCCAGTACTTC. Amino acids: CASSSTGPRKEEGETQYF. Combining the CDR3 with reference TRBV5-6 and TRBJ2-5 gives the whole variable domain DAGVTQSPTHLIKTRGQQVTLRCSPKSGHDTVSWYQQALGQGPQFIFQYYEEEERQRGNFPDRFSGHQFPNYSSELNVNALLLGDSALYLCASSSTGPRKEEGETQYFGPGTRLLVL.

The rearrangement links TRBV11-2 to TRBJ2-2; the match to TRBD1 covers 7 bases. This CDR3 contains 13 residues. Germline-derived CDR1 and CDR2 are SGHAT and FQNNGV. The V and J ends lost 5 bases and 6 bases, in that order; junction bases with no gene match: 3. CDR3 sequence: CASSDRVSGELFF. The CDR3 region has the DNA TGTGCCAGCAGCGACAGGGTTTCCGGGGAGCTGTTTTTT.

This clonotype came up a few times. The V and J genes are TRBV18 and TRBJ2-5; 9 bases line up with TRBD2. The length of the CDR3 is 15 residues. V was pared by 1 base and J by 2 bases, with 2 bases of the junction left unmatched. Germline V gene sequence: CDR1 KGHSH, CDR2 LQKENI. The CDR3 here is CASSPLAGDQETQYF. CDR3 sequence (DNA): TGTGCCAGCTCACCACTAGCGGGAGATCAAGAGACCCAGTACTTC.

The chain uses TRBV5-1 and TRBJ2-5; the match to TRBD1 covers 8 bases. The CDR3 covers 15 residues. The germline V gene has CDR1 SGHRS and CDR2 YFSETQ. V was pared by 4 bases and J by 11 bases, with 16 bases of the junction left unmatched. CDR3 sequence reads: CASSLRDRGNNEQYF. The CDR3 DNA is TGCGCCAGCAGCCTCCGAGACAGGGGAAACAATGAGCAGTACTTC.

The genes are TRBV6-1 and TRBJ2-7, with a weak D call TRBD2 (5 bases). This CDR3 has 14 residues. Germline V gene lookup returns CDR1 MNHNS and CDR2 SASEGT. V was shortened by 5 bases and J by 2 bases, with 13 bases between the two germline ends. CDR3 region: CASSRTGPTYEQYF. The CDR3 region has the DNA TGTGCCAGCAGTCGGACTGGTCCAACCTACGAGCAGTACTTC.

The chain recombines TRBV24-1 with TRBJ2-5; D is ambiguous. The V gene's germline CDR1 is KGHDR and CDR2 SFDVKD. The CDR3 is 13 residues long. V lost 7 bases, J lost 2 bases, and 10 bases lay in between. The CDR3 bases are TGTGCCACCAGCCCCGTGGGGCAAGAGACCCAGTACTTC. It yields the protein CATSPVGQETQYF.

V usage is TRBV2 and J usage is TRBJ2-7; tentative D call: TRBD2 (5 bases). The CDR3 has 11 residues. Germline V gene lookup returns CDR1 SNHLY and CDR2 FYNNEI. V gave up 7 bases and J gave up 4 bases, with 8 bases separating them. CDR3 in DNA: TGTGCCAGCACTAGCAAGTACGAGCAGTACTTC. Amino acid sequence: CASTSKYEQYF.

This chain joins TRBV6-1 and TRBJ2-5; 9 bases match TRBD2. The CDR3 is 16 amino acids. Germline CDR1 is MNHNS and CDR2 is SASEGT. The V and J ends lost 6 bases and 4 bases, in that order; junction bases with no gene match: 12. The CDR3 DNA follows: TGTGCCAGCAGGGCGGTTAGCGGGAGTCCCCCAGAGACCCAGTACTTC. The encoded protein is CASRAVSGSPPETQYF.

This clonotype was detected only a few times. The chain links TRBV7-2 to TRBJ1-2, with TRBD1 matching 10 bases. The CDR3 loop spans 13 amino acids. Germline trimming cut 5 bases from V and 9 bases from J; bases unmatched to any gene: 6. Germline CDR1 SGHTA, CDR2 FQGNSA. The CDR3 coding sequence is TGTGCCAGCAGCCGAGGACAGGGGGAGAGCTACACCTTC. It is translated as CASSRGQGESYTF.

This chain links TRBV2 with TRBJ2-7; D may be TRBD1 (6 bases). This CDR3 has 15 amino acids. The germline V gene has CDR1 SNHLY and CDR2 FYNNEI. Trimming removed 3 bases at V and 6 bases at J, with 18 bases between. The CDR3 nucleotides read TGTGCCAGCAGTGACCCCGGGACACCTAGGGGCGAGCAGTACTTC. Residues: CASSDPGTPRGEQYF.

This chain uses TRBV5-1 with TRBJ2-5; TRBD1 aligns across 9 bases. The J call may be faulty, since TRBJ2-7 better matches the DNA end. The germline gives CDR1 SGHRS, CDR2 YFSETQ. The CDR3 loop spans 15 amino acids. As DNA, the CDR3 is TGCGCCAGCAGCTTGGGAACCGGGACAGGGTACGAGCAGTACTTC. It encodes CASSLGTGTGYEQYF.